Below, one T cell receptor beta chain is given with its context. The sample belongs to a study of blood T cell repertoires in COVID-19. Study as a whole: Acute-phase and convalescent COVID-19 samples originated in the United States, Italy and Spain.

Authors' analysis steps: Amplified reference gene primers provided the basis for estimating nucleated cell counts. The data were produced by immunoSEQ multiplex PCR, yet TCRdb's version contains in-frame clones alone and is incomplete. V and J calls and clone size are those listed in that table; D and trimming were worked out from the DNA. The data hold about 170,000 clones, with around 74% observed a single time. V dropped 2 bases and J dropped 0; count of bases not matched to a gene: 10. Germline assignment: CDR1 SGHTA and CDR2 FQGNSA. This CDR3 is built from 18 residues. Sequencing was performed on peripheral blood. This receptor was taken from a woman older than 75 with acute or convalescent COVID-19. This chain joins TRBV7-2 and TRBJ2-3, with 8 bases that match TRBD2. CDR3 residues: CASSLLPLAGLSTDTQYF. CDR3 nucleotide sequence: TGTGCCAGCAGCTTACTTCCCCTAGCGGGCCTTAGCACAGATACGCAGTATTTT.